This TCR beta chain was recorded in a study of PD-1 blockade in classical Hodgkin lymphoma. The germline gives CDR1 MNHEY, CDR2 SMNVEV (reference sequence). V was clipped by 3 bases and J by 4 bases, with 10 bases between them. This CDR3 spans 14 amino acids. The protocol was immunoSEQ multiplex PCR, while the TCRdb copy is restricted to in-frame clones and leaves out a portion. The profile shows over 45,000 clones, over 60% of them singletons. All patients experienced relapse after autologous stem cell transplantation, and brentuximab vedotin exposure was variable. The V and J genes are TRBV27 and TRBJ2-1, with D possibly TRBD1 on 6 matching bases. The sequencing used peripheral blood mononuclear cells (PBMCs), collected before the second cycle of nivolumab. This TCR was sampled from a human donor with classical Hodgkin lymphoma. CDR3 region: CASSLETGYNEQFF. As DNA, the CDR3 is TGTGCCAGCAGTTTGGAGACAGGTTACAATGAGCAGTTCTTC.